Shown below are 29 T cell receptor beta chains from a single sample sequenced in a study of cytomegalovirus exposure and HLA in healthy donors. The PCR made use of 60 Vbeta and 13 Jbeta primers. Method: immunoSEQ multiplex PCR; TCRdb's copy keeps in-frame clones and lacks some. The table shows approximately 110,000 clones, with around two thirds occurring only once. The material sequenced was PBMCs. Receptors originate from a middle-aged woman in good health and CMV-seropositive.

The genes are TRBV23-1 and TRBJ1-2; D may be TRBD1 (6 bases). TRBV23-1 carries the ORF label, with uncertain function. V was clipped by 5 bases and J by 5 bases, with 9 bases between them. The CDR3 extends over 12 amino acids. The CDR3 is CASSTGWYGYTF. The CDR3 bases are TGCGCCAGCAGTACAGGGTGGTATGGCTACACCTTC.

This clone was observed a handful of times. The chain links TRBV5-1 to TRBJ1-1; weak D call: TRBD1 (5 bases). V lost 5 bases to trimming and J lost 5 bases, with 13 bases between them. The CDR3 spans 13 residues. Germline V gene sequence: CDR1 SGHRS, CDR2 YFSETQ. In nucleotides, the CDR3 is TGCGCCAGCAGAGAGGAGGGGCCAACTGAAGCTTTCTTT. Translation gives CASREEGPTEAFF.

The J gene is TRBJ2-7, the V gene TRBV11-3; D gene ambiguous. This CDR3 contains 14 residues. Trimming removed 2 bases from V and 5 bases from J, with 13 bases in between. The germline CDR1 and CDR2 sequences are SGHNT and YENEEA. The chain's CDR3 is CASSLSDGPNEQYF. In DNA form, the CDR3 reads TGTGCCAGCAGCTTAAGTGATGGGCCTAACGAGCAGTACTTC.

The chain carries TRBV5-1 and TRBJ1-2, with TRBD1 matching 8 bases. V lost 5 bases and J lost 3; bases outside the gene matches: 6. The CDR3 spans 14 residues. In germline, CDR1 is SGHRS, CDR2 YFSETQ. The CDR3 protein is CASSLMTGDYGYTF. The CDR3 DNA follows: TGCGCCAGCAGTCTTATGACAGGGGACTATGGCTACACCTTC.

The chain is built from TRBV9 and TRBJ1-1, with D maybe TRBD1 (6 bases). Trimming took off 0 bases at V and 4 bases at J, with 7 bases between the two ends. The germline V gene encodes CDR1 SGDLS and CDR2 YYNGEE. The CDR3 spans 13 residues. DNA for the CDR3: TGTGCCAGCAGCGTAGGGACAGTCACTGAAGCTTTCTTT. Translation gives CASSVGTVTEAFF.

This clone has only one observation. The chain uses TRBV7-9 and TRBJ1-1, with 7 nucleotides matching TRBD1. The CDR3 is made up of 14 amino acids. With V trimmed by 5 bases and J by 1 base, 4 bases remained unmatched. Looked up from germline, CDR1 is SEHNR and CDR2 is FQNEAQ (reference sequence). The CDR3 here is CASSNTGANTEAFF. The CDR3 region has the DNA TGTGCCAGCAGCAACACAGGGGCGAACACTGAAGCTTTCTTT.

The chain employs TRBV6-6 and TRBJ1-1; no clear D gene. The V gene's germline CDR1 is MNHNY and CDR2 SVGAGI (reference sequence). Deletions cut 2 bases from V and 0 bases from J, with 10 bases between. This CDR3 has 15 residues. The CDR3 spells CASSYLGRLNTEAFF. Written as DNA, the CDR3 is TGTGCCAGCAGTTACCTCGGCAGGCTGAACACTGAAGCTTTCTTT.

The genes are TRBV7-2 and TRBJ2-5, with D maybe TRBD1 (5 bases). The J call is in doubt because the DNA end fits TRBJ2-7 better. This CDR3 contains 15 residues. Germline V gene data show CDR1 as SGHTA and CDR2 as FQGNSA. The CDR3 DNA sequence: TGTGCCAGCAGCTTAGGACAGTCCAACCTCTACGAGCAGTACTTC. It yields the protein CASSLGQSNLYEQYF.

The J gene is TRBJ2-3, the V gene TRBV5-1; TRBD2 might be the D (6 bases). The CDR3 sequence is 14 residues long. Germline V CDR1 and CDR2: SGHRS, YFSETQ. The ends were cut back, 4 bases at V and 6 bases at J, with 15 bases in the middle. The CDR3 DNA is TGCGCCAGCAGCCTGACTAGTTTCGGGGATACGCAGTATTTT. This sequence encodes CASSLTSFGDTQYF.

The rearrangement links TRBV13 to TRBJ2-1, with D maybe TRBD2 (5 bases). The CDR3 totals 13 residues. From germline, CDR1 is PRHDT and CDR2 FYEKMQ (reference sequence). V was cut by 0 bases and J by 11 bases, with 11 bases left in between. The CDR3 reads CASSLGLATKQFF. DNA of the CDR3: TGTGCCAGCAGCTTAGGGCTAGCCACTAAGCAGTTCTTC.

The genes are TRBV13 and TRBJ2-3, with TRBD2 matching over 9 bases. This CDR3 is built from 17 residues. The germline V gene has CDR1 PRHDT and CDR2 FYEKMQ (reference sequence). The trim removed 5 bases at V and 6 bases at J, leaving 15 bases unmatched. Here the CDR3 DNA reads TGTGCCAGCAGCCCGTTTCCAGGCGGGGGGGAAGTGGATACGCAGTATTTT. Amino acid sequence: CASSPFPGGGEVDTQYF. Combining the CDR3 with reference TRBV13 and TRBJ2-3 gives the whole variable domain AAGVIQSPRHLIKEKRETATLKCYPIPRHDTVYWYQQGPGQDPQFLISFYEKMQSDKGSIPDRFSAQQFSDYHSELNMSSLELGDSALYFCASSPFPGGGEVDTQYFGPGTRLTVL.

Details on this clone: The sample has other DNA sequences that encode this CDR3 too. J is TRBJ1-1 and V is TRBV9; 8 nucleotides match TRBD1. CDR3 length: 14 amino acids. Germline V gives CDR1 SGDLS, CDR2 YYNGEE. V was pared by 3 bases and J by 3 bases, with 4 bases of the junction left unmatched. In DNA form, the CDR3 reads TGTGCCAGCAGCGCCACGACAGGGGACACTGAAGCTTTCTTT. Its protein product is CASSATTGDTEAFF.

The chain recombines TRBV7-6 with TRBJ2-5, with D possibly being TRBD2 (5 bases). The CDR3 totals 15 residues. V was pared by 1 base and J by 5 bases, with 14 bases between. The germline gives CDR1 SGHVS, CDR2 FNYEAQ. The CDR3 sequence: CASSLGALRVETQYF. DNA of the CDR3: TGTGCCAGCAGCTTAGGGGCCTTGAGGGTGGAGACCCAGTACTTC. The full variable domain, its missing parts supplied by reference TRBV7-6 and TRBJ2-5, is GAGVSQSPRYKVTKRGQDVALRCDPISGHVSLYWYRQALGQGPEFLTYFNYEAQQDKSGLPNDRFSAERPEGSISTLTIQRTEQRDSAMYRCASSLGALRVETQYFGPGTRLLVL.

This clone was picked up one time. The chain has TRBV5-4 and TRBJ2-4; TRBD1 agrees at 7 bases. The CDR3 totals 16 residues. Trimming took 4 bases from V and 9 from J; bases not matched to a gene: 16. From germline, CDR1 is SGHNT and CDR2 YYREEE (reference sequence). Here the CDR3 reads CASSAGGATILGIQYF. DNA of the CDR3: TGTGCCAGCAGCGCAGGGGGAGCTACGATTCTAGGCATTCAGTACTTC.

The chain combines TRBV4-2 with TRBJ2-5; 12 bases are a match to TRBD2. The CDR3 extends over 17 amino acids. The germline V gene has CDR1 LGHNA and CDR2 YNFKEQ. The V gene end was trimmed by 1 base and the J gene end by 0 bases; junction bases not matched to a gene: 3. CDR3 sequence (DNA): TGTGCCAGCAGCCAAGTGACTAGCGGGGGCAACCAAGAGACCCAGTACTTC. Its translation: CASSQVTSGGNQETQYF.

This chain connects TRBV15 to TRBJ1-2; TRBD1 might be the D (6 bases). The CDR3 runs to 12 residues. The V gene lost 5 bases and the J gene lost 7 bases, with 11 bases spanning the gap. Looked up from germline, CDR1 is LNHNV and CDR2 is YYDKDF (reference sequence). This CDR3 reads CATSVGGGGYTF. DNA for the CDR3: TGTGCCACCAGCGTAGGGGGGGGTGGCTACACCTTC.

This chain joins TRBV6-5 and TRBJ1-4, with D unclear. Trimming removed 0 bases from V and 6 bases from J, with 5 bases in between. The CDR3 extends over 13 amino acids. The germline V gene encodes CDR1 MNHEY and CDR2 SVGAGI. The CDR3 loop is CASSYSIDEKLFF. CDR3 bases: TGTGCCAGCAGTTACTCGATAGATGAAAAACTGTTTTTT.

A few counts support this clone. This chain joins TRBV23-1 and TRBJ1-4; D ambiguous. TRBV23-1 is an ORF for which the function is uncertain. V lost 0 bases and J lost 2, with 7 bases in between. The CDR3 spans 15 residues. The DNA for the CDR3 is TGCGCCAGCAGTCAATCGGCGGGGACTAATGAAAAACTGTTTTTT. Translated: CASSQSAGTNEKLFF.

CDR3 protein: CASNDRPHEKLFF. CDR3 sequence (DNA): TGTGCCAGTAACGACAGACCGCATGAAAAACTGTTTTTT. V gene TRBV19 combines with J gene TRBJ1-4; D is possibly TRBD1 (5 bases). Germline lookup yields CDR1 LNHDA and CDR2 SQIVND (reference sequence). The germline V and J ends were trimmed by 7 bases and 6 bases, with 12 bases remaining between them. The CDR3 is 13 residues long. Combining the CDR3 with reference TRBV19 and TRBJ1-4 gives the whole variable domain DGGITQSPKYLFRKEGQNVTLSCEQNLNHDAMYWYRQDPGQGLRLIYYSQIVNDFQKGDIAEGYSVSREKKESFPLTVTSAQKNPTAFYLCASNDRPHEKLFFGSGTQLSVL.

This clone has a handful of counts. The chain joins TRBV7-3 to TRBJ2-2; 7 bases agree with TRBD2. Germline CDR1 and CDR2: SGHTA and FQGTGA. The V gene end was trimmed by 8 bases and the J gene end by 0 bases; junction bases not matched to a gene: 0. This CDR3 spans 13 amino acids. Written as DNA, the CDR3 is TGTGCCAGCGGGGGGGCGAACACCGGGGAGCTGTTTTTT. Its translation is CASGGANTGELFF.

V gene TRBV19 combines with J gene TRBJ1-2; 7 nucleotides match TRBD1. CDR3 length: 15 residues. V was pared by 7 bases and J by 4 bases, with 12 bases of the junction left unmatched. CDR1 LNHDA and CDR2 SQIVND come from the germline V gene (reference sequence). CDR3 DNA: TGTGCCAGTATTCCCAAGCCGGGACAGTTCTATGGCTACACCTTC. Translated, it gives CASIPKPGQFYGYTF.

This sequence joins TRBV9 and TRBJ1-1, with a tentative D call TRBD1 (6 bases). This CDR3 region has 14 residues. The V end lost 2 bases, the J end lost 11 bases, and 19 bases lay between the germline ends. Germline V gene data show CDR1 as SGDLS and CDR2 as YYNGEE. CDR3 residues: CASSVDSGGGRAFF. In DNA, the CDR3 is TGTGCCAGCAGCGTGGACAGCGGGGGCGGGAGGGCTTTCTTT.

This clone was observed once. Compared with germline, one end of the junction differs, possibly owing to a read error. Other DNA sequences within the sample encode an identical CDR3. DNA for the CDR3: TGTGCCATTAGTGGGCCTGGACAGGGGGCGACGAGCTCCTACAATGAGCAGTTCTTC. Its translation is CAISGPGQGATSSYNEQFF. This sequence joins TRBV10-3 and TRBJ2-1; the match to TRBD1 covers 11 bases. The V gene's germline CDR1 is ENHRY and CDR2 SYGVKD. The CDR3 sequence is 19 residues long.

The CDR3 region is CASSFESGGWETQYF. CDR3 in DNA: TGTGCCAGCAGCTTTGAGTCGGGGGGTTGGGAGACCCAGTACTTC. The rearrangement uses TRBV7-2 and TRBJ2-5; 7 bases line up with TRBD2. CDR3 length equals 15 residues. Germline CDR1 reads SGHTA; CDR2 reads FQGNSA. V was clipped by 3 bases and J by 5 bases; unmatched bases: 9.

The V call is TRBV4-3, the J call TRBJ1-2; 9 nucleotides align to TRBD1. Losses at the gene ends were 0 bases for V and 7 bases for J; bases not matched to a gene: 9. The CDR3 totals 16 residues. Per germline, CDR1 LGHNA and CDR2 YSLEER. As DNA, the CDR3 is TGCGCCAGCAGCCAAGATAGCACAGGGGGCTTGGCTGGCTACACCTTC. Translated, it gives CASSQDSTGGLAGYTF.

CDR3 residues: CASSGTGTVNTEAFF. The CDR3 DNA reads TGTGCCAGCAGCGGAACCGGGACAGTGAACACTGAAGCTTTCTTT. The chain recombines TRBV11-2 with TRBJ1-1; 7 nucleotides agree with TRBD1. Germline-derived CDR1 and CDR2 are SGHAT and FQNNGV. The CDR3 is 15 amino acids. The ends lost 5 bases at V and 0 bases at J; junction bases unmatched: 6.

The chain employs TRBV7-2 and TRBJ2-7, with TRBD1 matching over 10 bases. The CDR3 spans 14 residues. Trimming cost V 5 bases and J 6 bases; bases outside gene matches: 7. In germline, CDR1 is SGHTA, CDR2 FQGNSA. The CDR3 DNA sequence: TGTGCCAGCAGCACCCGGGACAGGGGAGGCGAGCAGTACTTC. Translating it yields CASSTRDRGGEQYF.

The J gene is TRBJ1-5, the V gene TRBV27; no reliable D call. Germline V gene lookup returns CDR1 MNHEY and CDR2 SMNVEV (reference sequence). The V end lost 3 bases, the J end lost 4 bases, and 7 bases lay between the germline ends. This CDR3 is built from 13 residues. The CDR3 loop reads CASSFSGNQPQHF. The DNA for the CDR3 is TGTGCCAGCAGTTTTTCGGGGAATCAGCCCCAGCATTTT.

As DNA, the CDR3 is TGTGCCAGCAGGCGACAGGGGGCCTGGGATACGCAGTATTTT. It codes for CASRRQGAWDTQYF. V usage is TRBV28 and J usage is TRBJ2-3; 10 nucleotides match TRBD1. CDR1 MDHEN and CDR2 SYDVKM come from the germline V gene. V trimming: 6 bases; J trimming: 6 bases; junction bases outside the gene matches: 6. CDR3 length equals 14 residues.